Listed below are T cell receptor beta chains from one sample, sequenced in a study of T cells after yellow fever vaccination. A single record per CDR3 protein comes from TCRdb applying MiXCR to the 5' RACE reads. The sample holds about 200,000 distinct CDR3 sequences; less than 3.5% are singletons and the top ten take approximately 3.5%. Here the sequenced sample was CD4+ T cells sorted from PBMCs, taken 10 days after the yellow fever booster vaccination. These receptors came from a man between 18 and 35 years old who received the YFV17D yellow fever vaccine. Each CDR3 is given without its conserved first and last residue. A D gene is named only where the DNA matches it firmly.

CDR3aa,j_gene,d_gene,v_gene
ASSIVSGNTIY,TRBJ1-3,.,TRBV19
ASRVNSGRPEAF,TRBJ1-1,.,TRBV12-3/TRBV12-4
ASSFGRGTESGNTIY,TRBJ1-3,TRBD1,TRBV7-9
ASSLTGSGTEAF,TRBJ1-1,.,TRBV5-1
ASSLVSLKGGLARNTQY,TRBJ2-3,TRBD2,TRBV11-2
ATSDIRGTWNEQF,TRBJ2-1,.,TRBV24-1
ASSRDRGSNQPQH,TRBJ1-5,TRBD1,TRBV4-1
ASSIDWTGELF,TRBJ2-2,.,TRBV19
ASTPGTRETQY,TRBJ2-5,.,TRBV12-3/TRBV12-4
ASSIPRGTTDTQY,TRBJ2-3,.,TRBV5-5
ASSPVRGPDTQY,TRBJ2-3,.,TRBV18
ASSFNEQF,TRBJ2-1,.,TRBV5-1
ASSFPDRNTEAF,TRBJ1-1,.,TRBV5-1
ATRRGGGRQETQY,TRBJ2-5,TRBD2,TRBV15
ASSRGQGNREAF,TRBJ1-1,TRBD1,TRBV9
ASSLSRGGGDTQY,TRBJ2-3,TRBD2,TRBV5-4
ASSLRRIRGPLYSGANVLT,TRBJ2-6,.,TRBV7-9
ASSVDHNEQF,TRBJ2-1,.,TRBV5-6
ASSQDGRDSPLH,TRBJ1-6,.,TRBV4-3
ASTLQPGNTIY,TRBJ1-3,.,TRBV5-1
ASSGRTKQRYSIEPQH,TRBJ1-5,.,TRBV5-1
ASSFLQGNTEAF,TRBJ1-1,.,TRBV6-2/TRBV6-3
SAPRLAGTDTQY,TRBJ2-3,TRBD2,TRBV20-1
ASSFGGVMELF,TRBJ2-2,TRBD2,TRBV5-4
ASSLGERNQPQH,TRBJ1-5,.,TRBV12-3/TRBV12-4
SAREQGGDYGYT,TRBJ1-2,.,TRBV20-1
ASRPQGGGQF,TRBJ2-1,.,TRBV7-9
ASSPTQDFLRSQETQY,TRBJ2-5,.,TRBV5-5
ASSLGSGANVLT,TRBJ2-6,.,TRBV5-1
ASSLPGGAEQF,TRBJ2-1,TRBD2,TRBV18
ASSIPDRGGINEQF,TRBJ2-1,TRBD1,TRBV19
ASSLLGPLDTQY,TRBJ2-3,.,TRBV4-1
ASSPLAGGRLGGTDTQY,TRBJ2-3,TRBD2,TRBV11-2
ASSPYLGLTNTGELF,TRBJ2-2,.,TRBV4-1
ASSFLGSGNTIY,TRBJ1-3,.,TRBV6-2/TRBV6-3
ASSLTRTSAGELF,TRBJ2-2,TRBD2,TRBV7-2
ASSRMTGRETQY,TRBJ2-5,TRBD1,TRBV6-6
ASSLATISGGYTDTQY,TRBJ2-3,TRBD2,TRBV5-4
ASSPPGGDNSPLH,TRBJ1-6,.,TRBV18
ASSIEASGNFYEQY,TRBJ2-7,TRBD2,TRBV5-1
ASSLRGASVYEQY,TRBJ2-7,.,TRBV7-2
ASRAGQGIYYGYT,TRBJ1-2,TRBD1,TRBV2
ASSRLFMNTEAF,TRBJ1-1,.,TRBV19
ASSWLAGGTDTQY,TRBJ2-3,TRBD2,TRBV7-3
ASSLALGFSNEQF,TRBJ2-1,.,TRBV12-3/TRBV12-4
ASGWGTGEETQY,TRBJ2-5,TRBD1,TRBV12-5
ASSPGMSSYEQY,TRBJ2-7,.,TRBV7-9
AWSPRGRGSSYEQY,TRBJ2-7,.,TRBV30
SAESGGVGEQF,TRBJ2-1,TRBD2,TRBV29-1